Below are 28 T cell receptor beta chains sequenced from a single sample in a study of T cell repertoires in cytomegalovirus infection (dated 2019 in TCRdb). TCRdb shows the sequencer as Illumina HiSeq 1500. Starting from the raw public reads, TCRdb applied fastp trimming at Q25, assembled clones with MiXCR and retained in-frame beta chains. Each CDR3 protein appears once, grouped with its most common genes and DNA. The sample includes roughly 300,000 distinct CDR3 sequences, with about 26% observed a single time. The ten largest make up approximately 14% of the sample. What was sequenced was PBMCs. The receptors were gathered from a human donor in good health (CMV status not recorded). Some clones in this sample may be carry-over from other donors' samples.

The chain carries TRBV4-3 and TRBJ2-6; D is unresolved. The CDR3 contains 16 residues. Trimming took 0 bases from V and 0 from J, leaving 6 bases between them. Germline V gives CDR1 LGHNA, CDR2 YSLEER. CDR3 residues: CASSQDHVSGANVLTF. CDR3 DNA: TGCGCCAGCAGCCAAGATCACGTCTCTGGGGCCAACGTCCTGACTTTC.

This clonotype appeared a few times. The chain recombines TRBV6-1 with TRBJ1-1; weak D call: TRBD1 (5 bases). The ends were cut back, 2 bases at V and 4 bases at J, with 11 bases in the middle. The CDR3 totals 14 residues. Germline-derived CDR1 and CDR2 are MNHNS and SASEGT. The CDR3 sequence: CASSERGKATEAFF. The CDR3, as DNA: TGTGCCAGCAGTGAAAGGGGTAAGGCCACTGAAGCTTTCTTT.

This clonotype was seen more than once but under ten times. V gene TRBV10-3 combines with J gene TRBJ1-1; the D is unclear. This CDR3 region has 15 residues. V was clipped by 3 bases and J by 0 bases, with 11 bases between them. From germline, CDR1 is ENHRY and CDR2 SYGVKD. The DNA of the CDR3 is TGTGCCATCAGTGATAAGGAGGTTATGAACACTGAAGCTTTCTTT. It codes for CAISDKEVMNTEAFF.

The V gene is TRBV14, the J gene TRBJ2-1, with D unresolved. CDR1 SGHDN and CDR2 FVKESK come from the germline V gene. With 3 bases removed from V and 15 bases from J, the gap between germline ends came to 15 bases. CDR3 size: 12 residues. The CDR3 reads CASSHYASGPFF. The DNA of the CDR3 is TGTGCCAGCAGCCATTACGCTTCGGGTCCGTTCTTC.

Here the CDR3 reads CASSPLAEGYEQYF. CDR3 in DNA: TGTGCCAGCAGTCCACTAGCGGAAGGCTACGAGCAGTACTTC. The chain has TRBV6-2 or TRBV6-3 and TRBJ2-7; 8 bases agree with TRBD2. CDR1 is MNHEY and CDR2 is SVGEGT in the germline V gene. The CDR3 has 14 residues. The trim removed 5 bases at V and 3 bases at J, leaving 6 bases unmatched.

The rearrangement joins TRBV7-2 to TRBJ1-1; a possible D gene is TRBD1 (5 bases). The germline V and J ends were trimmed by 6 bases and 1 base, with 12 bases remaining between them. Germline V gives CDR1 SGHTA, CDR2 FQGNSA. The CDR3 spans 14 residues. CDR3 protein: CASSPRERNTEAFF. CDR3 nucleotides: TGTGCCAGCAGTCCCAGGGAAAGGAACACTGAAGCTTTCTTT.

This clonotype was counted many times. V and J are TRBV7-3 and TRBJ2-3; D is ambiguous. Germline values: CDR1 SGHTA, CDR2 FQGTGA. The CDR3 extends over 15 amino acids. Between the trimmed V and J ends, which lost 5 bases and 0 bases, there was a span of 12 bases. CDR3 residues: CASSPLHSSTDTQYF. The CDR3 DNA is TGTGCCAGCAGCCCCTTACATTCTAGCACAGATACGCAGTATTTT.

There are a few counts of this clonotype. This chain connects TRBV7-2 to TRBJ1-5; TRBD1 agrees at 7 bases. The V segment lost 0 bases and the J segment 0 bases; nucleotides outside the gene matches: 11. CDR1 and CDR2 (germline): SGHTA, FQGNSA. There are 19 residues in the CDR3. CDR3 DNA sequence: TGTGCCAGCAGCTTAGCGGAGACGCAGGGGGTCAATAGCAATCAGCCCCAGCATTTT. This translates into CASSLAETQGVNSNQPQHF.

This clonotype has ten or more counts. The chain joins TRBV7-2 to TRBJ2-3; 8 bases line up with TRBD1. The CDR3 sequence is 17 residues long. The ends lost 5 bases at V and 5 bases at J; junction bases unmatched: 15. The germline V gene has CDR1 SGHTA and CDR2 FQGNSA. This chain's CDR3 is CASSPNQGAMGGDTQYF. CDR3 nucleotides: TGTGCCAGCAGCCCCAACCAGGGGGCCATGGGTGGAGATACGCAGTATTTT.

As concerns this clonotype: One end of the junction is discordant with germline, which a read error may explain. This sequence joins TRBV7-9 and TRBJ2-1; D might be TRBD1 (6 bases). Germline CDR1 SEHNR, CDR2 FQNEAQ (reference sequence). The CDR3 has 14 amino acids. The CDR3 sequence: CASSLGRGSSEQFF. For the CDR3, the DNA is TGTGCCAGCAGTTTAGGTAGGGGGTCCAGTGAGCAGTTCTTC.

CDR3 protein: CSARDGTAGRGTQYF. The CDR3 DNA reads as TGCAGTGCTAGAGATGGGACAGCGGGGAGGGGTACGCAGTATTTT. The gene calls are TRBV20-1 and TRBJ2-3, with D possibly called TRBD1 or TRBD2 (7 bases each). CDR1 DFQATT and CDR2 SNEGSKA come from the germline V gene (reference sequence). Trimming stripped 0 bases from V and 8 bases from J, with 18 bases between. The CDR3 totals 15 residues.

There are a few counts of this clonotype. The V gene is TRBV20-1, the J gene TRBJ2-7; 8 bases align to TRBD2. This CDR3 has 12 amino acids. V gave up 5 bases and J gave up 6 bases; unmatched junction bases: 6. Germline V lookup: CDR1 DFQATT, CDR2 SNEGSKA (reference sequence). In nucleotides, the CDR3 is TGCAGTGCTGGCAGACTAGCGTCCGAGCAGTACTTC. The encoded protein is CSAGRLASEQYF.

V and J are TRBV20-1 and TRBJ2-5, with D perhaps TRBD1 (6 bases). Germline CDR1 reads DFQATT; CDR2 reads SNEGSKA (reference sequence). CDR3 length: 17 amino acids. V dropped 0 bases and J dropped 0 bases, with 17 bases sitting between them. CDR3 DNA: TGCAGTGCTAGAGATAGGGGGACCACCCAACACCAAGAGACCCAGTACTTC. It yields the protein CSARDRGTTQHQETQYF.

This clonotype has a count of ten or more. The V call is TRBV7-2, the J call TRBJ1-5, with a tentative D call TRBD1 (5 bases). The CDR3 is made up of 12 amino acids. Germline V gene lookup returns CDR1 SGHTA and CDR2 FQGNSA. The V end lost 6 bases, the J end lost 6 bases, and 9 bases lay between the germline ends. The CDR3 loop is CASSGGGQPQHF. The CDR3 DNA is TGTGCCAGCAGTGGGGGGGGTCAGCCCCAGCATTTT.

Ten or more counts support this clonotype. This rearrangement joins TRBV7-9 to TRBJ2-1; tentatively, D is TRBD1 (6 bases). Trimming left V 1 base short and J 9 bases short, with 13 bases between. The V gene's germline CDR1 is SEHNR and CDR2 FQNEAQ (reference sequence). The CDR3 is 14 amino acids. The CDR3 is CASSLEPGGSEQFF. The DNA of the CDR3 is TGTGCCAGCAGCTTAGAGCCTGGGGGCAGTGAGCAGTTCTTC. Full variable domain (rest looked up from reference TRBV7-9 and TRBJ2-1): DTGVSQNPRHKITKRGQNVTFRCDPISEHNRLYWYRQTLGQGPEFLTYFQNEAQLEKSRLLSDRFSAERPKGSFSTLEIQRTEQGDSAMYLCASSLEPGGSEQFFGPGTRLTVL.

This rearrangement joins TRBV7-8 to TRBJ2-1, with D uncertain. This CDR3 region has 12 residues. Trimming pared 1 base from V and 6 bases from J, leaving 4 bases between. CDR1 and CDR2 (germline): SGHVS, FQNEAQ. The CDR3 sequence: CASSLVSNEQFF. DNA for the CDR3: TGTGCCAGCAGCTTAGTCAGCAATGAGCAGTTCTTC.

V gene TRBV12-5 combines with J gene TRBJ2-1; D is perhaps TRBD1 (5 bases). The germline V and J ends were trimmed by 7 bases and 0 bases, with 16 bases remaining between them. Germline V gives CDR1 LGHNT, CDR2 FRNRAP. The CDR3 totals 16 residues. The CDR3 bases are TGTGCTAGTGCCAAGGGGCGGATCAGCTCCTACAATGAGCAGTTCTTC. This gives the protein CASAKGRISSYNEQFF. The full variable domain, rest sourced from reference TRBV12-5 and TRBJ2-1, is DARVTQTPRHKVTEMGQEVTMRCQPILGHNTVFWYRQTMMQGLELLAYFRNRAPLDDSGMPKDRFSAEMPDATLATLKIQPSEPRDSAVYFCASAKGRISSYNEQFFGPGTRLTVL.

V usage is TRBV6-8 and J usage is TRBJ1-4; perhaps TRBD1 as D (5 bases). CDR3 length: 14 amino acids. Trimming took 6 bases from V and 4 from J, leaving 12 bases between them. Looked up from germline, CDR1 is MNHGY and CDR2 is SAAAGT. CDR3 residues: CASSWGRSNEKLFF. The CDR3 region has the DNA TGTGCCAGCAGCTGGGGGAGGAGTAATGAAAAACTGTTTTTT.

The CDR3 spells CASSSKVAGDGKLFF. Written as DNA, the CDR3 is TGTGCCAGCAGCTCAAAGGTGGCAGGGGACGGAAAACTGTTTTTT. The V and J genes are TRBV5-4 and TRBJ1-4, with D perhaps TRBD1 (6 bases). The germline V gene has CDR1 SGHNT and CDR2 YYREEE (reference sequence). CDR3 length: 15 amino acids. Trimming left V 3 bases short and J 10 bases short, with 19 bases between.

The gene calls are TRBV5-6 and TRBJ1-1; D perhaps matches TRBD1 (5 bases). The V gene's germline CDR1 is SGHDT and CDR2 YYEEEE. V lost 3 bases, J lost 0 bases, and 12 bases lay in between. The CDR3 length is 15 residues. The DNA for the CDR3 is TGTGCCAGCAGCTCCGGACACCTAATGAACACTGAAGCTTTCTTT. This translates into CASSSGHLMNTEAFF. The full variable domain, with the rest looked up from reference TRBV5-6 and TRBJ1-1, is DAGVTQSPTHLIKTRGQQVTLRCSPKSGHDTVSWYQQALGQGPQFIFQYYEEEERQRGNFPDRFSGHQFPNYSSELNVNALLLGDSALYLCASSSGHLMNTEAFFGQGTRLTVV.

V and J are TRBV7-9 and TRBJ2-7, with 7 bases lining up with TRBD1. V dropped 5 bases and J dropped 2; count of bases not matched to a gene: 9. The CDR3 runs to 15 residues. Germline V lookup: CDR1 SEHNR, CDR2 FQNEAQ (reference sequence). The CDR3 DNA reads TGTGCCAGCAGCGCTCCGGGACAGAATACCTACGAGCAGTACTTC. This codes for CASSAPGQNTYEQYF.

The chain uses TRBV20-1 and TRBJ2-4; D possibly matches TRBD1 or TRBD2 (5 bases each). This CDR3 has 16 residues. V shed 0 bases and J shed 0 bases, with 12 bases lying between them. Per germline, CDR1 DFQATT and CDR2 SNEGSKA (reference sequence). The CDR3 coding sequence is TGCAGTGCTAGAGATACCGGGGCCCTAGCCAAAAACATTCAGTACTTC. Protein: CSARDTGALAKNIQYF.

The chain uses TRBV20-1 and TRBJ2-7; 8 nucleotides match TRBD2. The CDR3 is 13 residues long. Germline values: CDR1 DFQATT, CDR2 SNEGSKA (reference sequence). Trimming cost V 3 bases and J 3 bases; bases outside gene matches: 4. The CDR3 is CSASSGGVYEQYF. The CDR3 DNA reads as TGCAGTGCTAGCTCGGGGGGGGTCTACGAGCAGTACTTC.

This clonotype appeared a few times. The genes are TRBV6-8 and TRBJ2-5, with D tentatively TRBD1 (6 bases). Germline V CDR1 and CDR2: MNHGY, SAAAGT. CDR3 length equals 14 residues. Trimming took 6 bases from V and 1 from J, leaving 12 bases between them. The CDR3 coding sequence is TGTGCCAGCAGCGACAGGATCCCCCAAGAGACCCAGTACTTC. As protein: CASSDRIPQETQYF.

This clonotype was recorded many times. The rearrangement uses TRBV7-2 and TRBJ2-1; TRBD2 agrees at 8 bases. The CDR3 is 16 amino acids. The germline V gene has CDR1 SGHTA and CDR2 FQGNSA. The J segment lost 7 bases and the V segment lost 3 bases, leaving 11 bases of the junction unmatched. The CDR3 here is CASSFLAGGAFNEQFF. The DNA of the CDR3 is TGTGCCAGCAGCTTCCTTGCCGGGGGGGCCTTTAATGAGCAGTTCTTC.

The chain uses TRBV6-2 or TRBV6-3 and TRBJ2-7; D perhaps matches TRBD2 (5 bases). Germline CDR1 MNHEY, CDR2 SVGEGT. CDR3 length: 13 amino acids. V lost 7 bases to trimming and J lost 4 bases, with 14 bases between them. CDR3 protein: CASTNGIPYEQYF. CDR3 DNA sequence: TGTGCCAGCACGAACGGGATTCCATACGAGCAGTACTTC.

This clonotype came up many times. This chain connects TRBV7-8 to TRBJ2-5, with D possibly matching TRBD2 (5 bases). Germline CDR1 SGHVS, CDR2 FQNEAQ. V was pared by 5 bases and J by 2 bases, with 9 bases between. This CDR3 comprises 13 residues. The DNA of the CDR3 is TGTGCCAGCAGCCAGGACTGGCAAGAGACCCAGTACTTC. It is translated as CASSQDWQETQYF.

This clonotype was detected many times. The gene calls are TRBV7-2 and TRBJ1-2; D unclear. V lost 1 base and J 4 bases, leaving 10 bases between the germline ends. Germline CDR1 reads SGHTA; CDR2 reads FQGNSA. The CDR3 consists of 14 residues. The CDR3 DNA follows: TGTGCCAGCAGCTTAGATGCGGACCTCTATGGCTACACCTTC. Translation gives CASSLDADLYGYTF.